One sample yielded the 6 T cell receptor beta chains listed below, sequenced in a study of blood T cells in healthy people across ages. Sample-barcoded 5' priming and a J-beta primer mix drove a second PCR of roughly 7 to 11 cycles. TCRdb analysed the 5' RACE reads with MiXCR anew, one entry per CDR3 protein. Seen here are about 1.4 million distinct CDR3 sequences, approximately 59% observed once, and the top ten hold 6.7%. Material for sequencing was blood. The receptors derive from a man aged 18 to 35 in good health.

This clonotype came up a few times. The V and J genes are TRBV4-1 and TRBJ1-2; D is perhaps TRBD1 (6 bases). This CDR3 is 15 amino acids long. Germline assignment: CDR1 MGHRA and CDR2 YSYEKL. Trimming shortened V by 1 base and J by 0 bases, and 9 bases separated the two germline ends. In DNA form, the CDR3 reads TGCGCCAGCAGCCAAGGACAGGCTTCTAACTATGGCTACACCTTC. Amino acids: CASSQGQASNYGYTF.

This clonotype came up a few times. CDR3 DNA sequence: TGCGCCAGCAGCCACGGAGGGCCAAACTCCTACGAGCAGTACTTC. Its protein is CASSHGGPNSYEQYF. The V call is TRBV4-1, the J call TRBJ2-7; D possibly corresponds to TRBD2 (6 bases). From germline, CDR1 is MGHRA and CDR2 YSYEKL. Deletions cut 3 bases from V and 0 bases from J, with 12 bases between. The CDR3 has 15 residues.

This chain connects TRBV30 to TRBJ2-4, with 7 bases lining up with TRBD1. The DNA end lines up better with TRBJ2-7; the J call may be wrong. Germline values: CDR1 GTSNPN, CDR2 SVGIG (reference sequence). CDR3 length equals 12 residues. Here the CDR3 reads CASLRGSYEQYF. Here the CDR3 DNA reads TGTGCCTCCCTCAGGGGGAGCTACGAGCAGTACTTC.

The genes are TRBV20-1 and TRBJ2-7, with D perhaps TRBD2 (6 bases). The tail of the sequence fits TRBJ2-5 better, so the J call may be wrong. From germline, CDR1 is DFQATT and CDR2 SNEGSKA (reference sequence). CDR3 length: 12 residues. CDR3 sequence reads: CSASVGRETQYF. The CDR3, as DNA: TGCAGTGCTAGTGTGGGGAGGGAGACCCAGTACTTC.

This clonotype has only one observation. V gene TRBV20-1 combines with J gene TRBJ2-7; D possibly corresponds to TRBD1 (6 bases). There are 16 residues in the CDR3. CDR1 and CDR2 (germline): DFQATT, SNEGSKA (reference sequence). Trimming removed 0 bases from V and 5 bases from J, with 20 bases in between. CDR3 DNA: TGCAGTGCTAGAGATACGAAACAGGGAAGGTTCCACGAGCAGTACTTC. Protein sequence: CSARDTKQGRFHEQYF.

The CDR3 nucleotides read TGCGCCAGCAGCTTAACAGCGGAACCCTACGAGCAGTACTTC. Residues: CASSLTAEPYEQYF. J is TRBJ2-7 and V is TRBV5-1, with D tentatively TRBD2 (5 bases). Germline-derived CDR1 and CDR2 are SGHRS and YFSETQ. Trimming removed 2 bases from V and 2 bases from J, with 11 bases in between. This CDR3 has 14 amino acids.